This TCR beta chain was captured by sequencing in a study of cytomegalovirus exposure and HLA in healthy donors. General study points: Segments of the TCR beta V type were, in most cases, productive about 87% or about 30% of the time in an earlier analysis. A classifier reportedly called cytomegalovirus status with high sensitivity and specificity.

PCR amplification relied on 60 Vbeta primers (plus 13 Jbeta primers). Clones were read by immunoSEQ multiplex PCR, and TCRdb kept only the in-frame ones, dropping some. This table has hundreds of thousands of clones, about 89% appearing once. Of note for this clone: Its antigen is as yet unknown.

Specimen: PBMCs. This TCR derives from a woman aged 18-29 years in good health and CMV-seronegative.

DNA of the CDR3: TGTGCCAGCAGCATAACGGGACTAGCGGGAGAGACCCAGTACTTC. Residues: CASSITGLAGETQYF. This chain uses TRBV7-9 with TRBJ2-5; 12 nucleotides agree with TRBD2. After removal of 5 bases from V and 4 bases from J, the junction contained 5 bases not matched to a gene. The CDR3 is made up of 15 amino acids. The germline gives CDR1 SEHNR, CDR2 FQNEAQ (reference sequence). Filled out from reference TRBV7-9 and TRBJ2-5, the complete variable domain reads DTGVSQNPRHKITKRGQNVTFRCDPISEHNRLYWYRQTLGQGPEFLTYFQNEAQLEKSRLLSDRFSAERPKGSFSTLEIQRTEQGDSAMYLCASSITGLAGETQYFGPGTRLLVL.